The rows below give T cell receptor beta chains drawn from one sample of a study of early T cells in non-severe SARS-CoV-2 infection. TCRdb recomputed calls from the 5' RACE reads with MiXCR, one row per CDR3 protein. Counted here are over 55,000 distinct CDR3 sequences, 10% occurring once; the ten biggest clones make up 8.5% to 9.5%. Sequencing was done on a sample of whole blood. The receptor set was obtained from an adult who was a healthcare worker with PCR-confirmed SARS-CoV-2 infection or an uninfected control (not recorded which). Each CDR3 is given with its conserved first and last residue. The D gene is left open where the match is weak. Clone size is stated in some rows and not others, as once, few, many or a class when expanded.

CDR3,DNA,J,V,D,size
CASSPTANYEQYF,TGCGCCAGCAGCCCCACGGCGAACTACGAGCAGTACTTC,TRBJ2-7,TRBV5-1,-,few
CASSPPGGGNTQYF,TGTGCCAGCAGCCCCCCAGGCGGGGGGAATACGCAGTATTTT,TRBJ2-3,TRBV7-2,TRBD2,few
CASTGDGNTEAFF,TGTGCCAGCACGGGGGACGGCAACACTGAAGCTTTCTTT,TRBJ1-1,TRBV3-1,-,-
CASSLLGTREGETQYF,TGCGCCAGCAGCTTGTTGGGGACACGTGAAGGGGAGACCCAGTACTTC,TRBJ2-5,TRBV5-1,-,many
CASSSRGGAINQPQHF,TGTGCCAGCAGCTCCCGTGGAGGGGCCATCAATCAGCCCCAGCATTTT,TRBJ1-5,TRBV5-8,-,-
CSALGVYQETQYF,TGCAGTGCTCTCGGGGTGTACCAAGAGACCCAGTACTTC,TRBJ2-5,TRBV20-1,-,few
CASSFRGTDTQYF,TGTGCCAGCAGTTTTAGGGGGACAGATACGCAGTATTTT,TRBJ2-3,TRBV12-3/TRBV12-4,-,many
CASSLKTGGLVQPQHF,TGTGCCAGCAGCTTAAAGACAGGGGGCTTAGTTCAGCCCCAGCATTTT,TRBJ1-5,TRBV7-2,TRBD1,few
CASRPFERPRGHTEAFF,TGTGCCAGCAGACCCTTTGAACGCCCTAGGGGGCACACTGAAGCTTTCTTT,TRBJ1-1,TRBV6-2/TRBV6-3,TRBD1,-
CASSQDPVNEQFF,TGTGCCAGCAGCCAAGATCCGGTTAATGAGCAGTTCTTC,TRBJ2-1,TRBV3-1,-,many
CASRTGGTGELFF,TGTGCCAGCAGGACGGGGGGGACCGGGGAGCTGTTTTTT,TRBJ2-2,TRBV13,TRBD2,many
CASRLKGNTIYF,TGTGCCAGCAGACTCAAAGGAAACACCATATATTTT,TRBJ1-3,TRBV12-3/TRBV12-4,-,many
CRGSEGAMNTEAFF,TGCAGGGGGTCAGAGGGTGCTATGAACACTGAAGCTTTCTTT,TRBJ1-1,TRBV29-1,-,many